These 28 T cell receptor beta chains came from one sample sequenced in a study of blood T cell repertoires in COVID-19. Assay: immunoSEQ multiplex PCR; the TCRdb copy retains only in-frame clones and omits some. Of approximately 240,000 clones listed, roughly 87% are singletons. The sample taken for sequencing was PBMCs or T cells enriched from blood (not recorded which). The receptor set was obtained from a woman in her twenties or thirties with acute COVID-19.

The chain carries TRBV19 and TRBJ2-1; no clear D. This CDR3 has 15 amino acids. The germline gives CDR1 LNHDA, CDR2 SQIVND (reference sequence). V lost 1 base, J lost 8 bases, and 15 bases lay in between. Here the CDR3 reads CASSIAEALEHEQFF. The CDR3 DNA reads TGTGCCAGTAGTATAGCAGAGGCCTTGGAGCATGAGCAGTTCTTC.

DNA of the CDR3: TGTGCCAGCAGCCAAGATGGGGGACAGGGGTTCTACGAGCAGTACTTC. Amino acid sequence: CASSQDGGQGFYEQYF. The chain has TRBV3-1 (or the pseudogene TRBV3-2) and TRBJ2-7, with TRBD1 identical over 10 bases. Germline V CDR1 and CDR2: LGHDT, YNNKEL (reference sequence). The CDR3 contains 16 residues. J gave up 3 bases and V 0 bases, and 5 bases lay outside the gene matches.

CDR3 DNA: TGTGCCAGCAGTTTTCCTGGACAGGAAAGAAATGAGCAGTTCTTC. This translates into CASSFPGQERNEQFF. The gene calls are TRBV27 and TRBJ2-1, with 7 bases identical to TRBD1. The ends lost 3 bases at V and 7 bases at J; junction bases unmatched: 9. CDR3 size: 15 residues. Germline values: CDR1 MNHEY, CDR2 SMNVEV (reference sequence).

V gene TRBV30 combines with J gene TRBJ1-2; 7 bases map to TRBD1. The junction had 6 bases not matched to a gene; V was cut back by 1 base and J by 4 bases. In germline, CDR1 is GTSNPN, CDR2 SVGIG (reference sequence). The CDR3 has 14 amino acids. CDR3 loop: CAWSAQTGTYGYTF. The CDR3 coding sequence is TGTGCCTGGAGTGCCCAGACAGGGACCTATGGCTACACCTTC.

The CDR3 here is CASSQLPGQGGETQYF. The CDR3 nucleotides read TGTGCCAGCAGCCAACTCCCGGGACAGGGTGGCGAGACCCAGTACTTC. The V and J genes are TRBV3-1 (or the pseudogene TRBV3-2) and TRBJ2-5; 9 bases line up with TRBD1. J gave up 5 bases and V 2 bases, and 9 bases lay outside the gene matches. Per germline, CDR1 LGHDT and CDR2 YNNKEL (reference sequence). The CDR3 contains 16 residues.

This clone appeared a single time. J is TRBJ2-3 and V is TRBV28; possible D gene TRBD1, 6 bases. The CDR3 is 14 amino acids. CDR1 is MDHEN and CDR2 is SYDVKM in the germline V gene. The V end lost 6 bases, the J end lost 3 bases, and 13 bases lay between the germline ends. The CDR3 loop is CASSIQGGTDTQYF. The DNA of the CDR3 is TGTGCCAGCAGCATACAGGGTGGTACAGATACGCAGTATTTT.

This chain links TRBV27 with TRBJ1-1; D gene unclear. This CDR3 is 15 amino acids long. Trimming left V 5 bases short and J 0 bases short, with 13 bases between. Germline V gives CDR1 MNHEY, CDR2 SMNVEV (reference sequence). The CDR3 protein is CASSISSGLNTEAFF. The CDR3 region has the DNA TGTGCCAGCAGTATCTCCTCGGGTCTGAACACTGAAGCTTTCTTT.

The chain uses TRBV29-1 and TRBJ1-1; 7 nucleotides line up with TRBD1. CDR1 is SQVTM, CDR2 ANQGSEA, per germline. V was pared by 7 bases and J by 1 base, with 6 bases of the junction left unmatched. The CDR3 has 13 amino acids. For the CDR3, the DNA is TGCAGCGCCGGGGCAGGGGGGAACACTGAAGCTTTCTTT. It codes for CSAGAGGNTEAFF.

This clone was detected once. The gene calls are TRBV19 and TRBJ2-2, with a possible D match to TRBD2 (6 bases). V lost 1 base and J lost 6, with 6 bases in between. Germline lookup yields CDR1 LNHDA and CDR2 SQIVND (reference sequence). The CDR3 is made up of 13 amino acids. The CDR3 DNA follows: TGTGCCAGTAGTATAGGGGGGGCCGGGGAGCTGTTTTTT. It codes for CASSIGGAGELFF.

This clone was seen once. This sequence joins TRBV5-1 and TRBJ2-5; 12 bases are shared with TRBD2. CDR1 SGHRS and CDR2 YFSETQ come from the germline V gene. This CDR3 has 15 amino acids. The J segment lost 1 base and the V segment lost 7 bases, leaving 5 bases of the junction unmatched. The CDR3 DNA sequence: TGCGCCAGCCGGGGACTAGCGGGCCTCCAAGAGACCCAGTACTTC. Encoded protein: CASRGLAGLQETQYF.

The rearrangement uses TRBV15 and TRBJ1-2, with D uncertain. Between the trimmed V and J ends, which lost 1 base and 4 bases, there was a span of 10 bases. Germline-derived CDR1 and CDR2 are LNHNV and YYDKDF (reference sequence). CDR3 size: 14 residues. The CDR3 loop is CATSRAGTLYGYTF. DNA of the CDR3: TGTGCCACCAGCAGAGCGGGAACTCTCTATGGCTACACCTTC.

This clone was seen once. The chain couples TRBV28 to TRBJ2-1, with no clear D. V lost 3 bases and J lost 7, with 13 bases in between. CDR1 is MDHEN and CDR2 is SYDVKM in the germline V gene. The CDR3 consists of 14 residues. This CDR3 is CASSLPGSRNEQFF. The CDR3 DNA reads as TGTGCCAGCAGTTTGCCCGGGTCTAGGAATGAGCAGTTCTTC. Based on the CDR3 plus reference TRBV28 and TRBJ2-1, the full variable domain is DVKVTQSSRYLVKRTGEKVFLECVQDMDHENMFWYRQDPGLGLRLIYFSYDVKMKEKGDIPEGYSVSREKKERFSLILESASTNQTSMYLCASSLPGSRNEQFFGPGTRLTVL.

The CDR3 spells CSASTGSNSPLHF. As DNA, the CDR3 is TGCAGTGCCAGTACAGGGTCCAATTCACCCCTCCACTTT. The genes are TRBV20-1 and TRBJ1-6; perhaps TRBD1 as D (6 bases). The V end lost 6 bases, the J end lost 7 bases, and 13 bases lay between the germline ends. The V gene's germline CDR1 is DFQATT and CDR2 SNEGSKA (reference sequence). The CDR3 extends over 13 amino acids.

The V call is TRBV27, the J call TRBJ1-2, with D possibly TRBD1 on 6 matching bases. The CDR3 covers 17 residues. Germline assignment: CDR1 MNHEY and CDR2 SMNVEV (reference sequence). V was pared by 5 bases and J by 8 bases, with 27 bases between. DNA for the CDR3: TGTGCCAGCAGTCCCCAGACAGGTTACGAGCCTTTACGGGGCTACACCTTC. Translated: CASSPQTGYEPLRGYTF.

J is TRBJ1-1 and V is TRBV29-1, with 7 bases fitting TRBD1. CDR3 length equals 15 residues. CDR1 and CDR2 from the germline V gene are SQVTM and ANQGSEA. V gave up 4 bases and J gave up 1 base; unmatched junction bases: 9. CDR3 residues: CSVATPDRTNTEAFF. The CDR3, as DNA: TGCAGCGTTGCAACGCCGGACAGGACGAACACTGAAGCTTTCTTT.

The sample holds one count of this clone. The V call is TRBV18, the J call TRBJ1-3, with D unresolved. V shed 8 bases and J shed 0 bases, with 23 bases lying between them. Germline-derived CDR1 and CDR2 are KGHSH and LQKENI. The CDR3 length is 18 residues. In DNA form, the CDR3 reads TGTGCCAGCGTACCCGGGTTCCCTGTTTACCCCTCTGGAAACACCATATATTTT. Amino acid sequence: CASVPGFPVYPSGNTIYF.

The V call is TRBV7-9, the J call TRBJ1-2; D not resolved. The germline V gene encodes CDR1 SEHNR and CDR2 FQNEAQ (reference sequence). The CDR3 totals 13 residues. The V and J ends lost 6 bases and 5 bases respectively, with 13 bases between them. CDR3 protein: CASSTVDGYGYTF. In nucleotides, the CDR3 is TGTGCCAGCAGTACAGTGGATGGGTATGGCTACACCTTC.

The chain combines TRBV6-5 with TRBJ1-1, with a possible D match to TRBD1 (6 bases). The CDR3 sequence is 14 residues long. V was trimmed by 6 bases and J by 0 bases, leaving 11 bases between them. CDR1 MNHEY and CDR2 SVGAGI come from the germline V gene. CDR3 sequence: CASRPTGMNTEAFF. Here the CDR3 DNA reads TGTGCCAGCAGACCGACAGGTATGAACACTGAAGCTTTCTTT.

The chain carries TRBV28 and TRBJ2-7, with D maybe TRBD2 (5 bases). Per the germline V gene, CDR1 is MDHEN and CDR2 is SYDVKM. The length of the CDR3 is 14 residues. V gave up 4 bases and J gave up 7 bases, with 17 bases separating them. The CDR3 coding sequence is TGTGCCAGCAGTTCTGCAGGAGGAGGTCGGGAGCAGTACTTC. It yields the protein CASSSAGGGREQYF.

The rearrangement uses TRBV6-5 and TRBJ2-5; D might be TRBD1 (5 bases). The CDR3 spans 14 residues. Germline CDR1 reads MNHEY; CDR2 reads SVGAGI. Trimming removed 6 bases at V and 5 bases at J, with 16 bases between. The chain's CDR3 is CASSPGQGLETQYF. In DNA, the CDR3 is TGTGCCAGCAGCCCCGGGCAGGGTCTGGAGACCCAGTACTTC.

The chain recombines TRBV11-2 with TRBJ2-5, with 13 positions matching TRBD2. There are 15 residues in the CDR3. Germline V CDR1 and CDR2: SGHAT, FQNNGV. The V gene end was trimmed by 8 bases and the J gene end by 0 bases; junction bases not matched to a gene: 3. CDR3 amino acids: CASGTSGAYQETQYF. CDR3 bases: TGTGCCAGCGGGACTAGCGGGGCGTACCAAGAGACCCAGTACTTC.

The chain combines TRBV19 with TRBJ1-5; TRBD1 agrees at 8 bases. Trimming cost V 7 bases and J 11 bases; bases outside gene matches: 19. Germline V gives CDR1 LNHDA, CDR2 SQIVND (reference sequence). The CDR3 runs 16 residues. The CDR3 loop is CASTTSGGQGPVAQHF. The CDR3 DNA reads TGTGCCAGTACTACTTCTGGTGGACAGGGACCCGTGGCCCAGCATTTT.

The chain joins TRBV6-2 or TRBV6-3 to TRBJ1-1; 7 nucleotides match TRBD1. CDR3 length equals 13 residues. With V trimmed by 5 bases and J by 1 base, 1 base remained unmatched. Germline V gene lookup returns CDR1 MNHEY and CDR2 SVGEGT. CDR3 residues: CASSRQGNTEAFF. The CDR3 DNA is TGTGCCAGCAGTAGACAGGGGAACACTGAAGCTTTCTTT.

As to this clone: Other DNA sequences in this sample translate to the same CDR3. This chain links TRBV30 with TRBJ1-2; TRBD1 might be the D (6 bases). The CDR3 has 12 residues. Germline V gene lookup returns CDR1 GTSNPN and CDR2 SVGIG (reference sequence). Trimming removed 4 bases at V and 4 bases at J, with 10 bases between. The CDR3 nucleotides are TGTGCCTGGACCCAGGGGAGCTATGGCTACACCTTC. Its protein is CAWTQGSYGYTF.

The rearrangement joins TRBV12-3 or TRBV12-4 to TRBJ2-1, with TRBD2 matching over 7 bases. After removal of 2 bases from V and 6 bases from J, the junction contained 1 base not matched to a gene. The CDR3 extends over 13 amino acids. CDR3 protein: CASSLKRGNEQFF. CDR3 bases: TGTGCCAGCAGTTTAAAGCGGGGCAATGAGCAGTTCTTC.

V gene TRBV5-4 combines with J gene TRBJ2-7; 8 bases are shared with TRBD2. CDR3 length: 16 amino acids. CDR1 SGHNT and CDR2 YYREEE come from the germline V gene (reference sequence). J lost 3 bases, V lost 4 bases, and 12 bases had no gene match. The CDR3 sequence is CASSPGGSGVYYEQYF. The CDR3 coding sequence is TGTGCCAGCAGCCCGGGCGGTAGCGGGGTATACTACGAGCAGTACTTC.

The rearrangement joins TRBV4-3 to TRBJ2-3, with 9 bases matching TRBD1. From germline, CDR1 is LGHNA and CDR2 YSLEER. CDR3 length: 17 amino acids. V lost 0 bases and J lost 1; bases outside the gene matches: 5. DNA of the CDR3: TGCGCCAGCAGCCAAGATGGGACAGGGATCGGCACAGATACGCAGTATTTT. Translating it yields CASSQDGTGIGTDTQYF.

This CDR3 is CASSQGGGGVDTQYF. The CDR3 coding sequence is TGCGCCAGCAGCCAAGGGGGCGGGGGAGTAGATACGCAGTATTTT. This chain joins TRBV4-3 and TRBJ2-3; the match to TRBD2 covers 7 bases. Germline V CDR1 and CDR2: LGHNA, YSLEER. This CDR3 spans 15 amino acids. Trimming cost V 1 base and J 5 bases; bases outside gene matches: 6.